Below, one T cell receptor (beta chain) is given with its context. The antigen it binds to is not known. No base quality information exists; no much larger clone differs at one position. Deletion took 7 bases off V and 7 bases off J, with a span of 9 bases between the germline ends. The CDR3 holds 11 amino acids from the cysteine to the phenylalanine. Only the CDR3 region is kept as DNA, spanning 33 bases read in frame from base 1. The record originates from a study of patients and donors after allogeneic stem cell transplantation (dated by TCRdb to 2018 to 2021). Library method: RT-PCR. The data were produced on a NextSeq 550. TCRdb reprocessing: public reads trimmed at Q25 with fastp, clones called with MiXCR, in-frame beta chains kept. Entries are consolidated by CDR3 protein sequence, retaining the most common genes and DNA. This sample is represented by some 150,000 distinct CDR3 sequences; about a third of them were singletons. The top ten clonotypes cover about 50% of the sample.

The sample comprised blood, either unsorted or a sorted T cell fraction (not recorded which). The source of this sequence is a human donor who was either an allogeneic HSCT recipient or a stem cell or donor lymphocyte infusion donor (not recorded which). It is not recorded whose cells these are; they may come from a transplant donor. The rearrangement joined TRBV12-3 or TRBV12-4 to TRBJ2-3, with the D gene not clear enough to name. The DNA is TGTGCCAGCACCCGCGGCTATACGCAGTATTTT. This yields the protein CASTRGYTQYF.